The entry below describes one T cell receptor (beta chain). cDNA prepared by RNA extraction and subsequent reverse transcription served as the template for sequencing. This table comes from immunoSEQ multiplex PCR, and its TCRdb copy is limited to in-frame clones, with some not included. The table records 200,000 to 250,000 clones, roughly 56% of them present only once. The treatment denotes: oral pan-JAK inhibitor, 5-10 mg twice daily. This entry is derived from a study of CD8+ T cells in alopecia areata. V lost 1 base, J lost 1 base, and 10 bases lay in between. CDR1 and CDR2 (germline): SQVTM, ANQGSEA. CDR3 length equals 15 residues.

Material: CD4+ T cells sorted from blood, obtained at week 4, from a patient treated with tofacitinib. The chain carries TRBV29-1 and TRBJ2-2; D gene ambiguous. This sequence was found in a human donor with alopecia areata. The CDR3 nucleotides are TGCAGCGTTGAAGCTCGGACGGGGAACACCGGGGAGCTGTTTTTT. Protein: CSVEARTGNTGELFF.